The entry below describes one TCR beta chain. The source of the sample is a study of blood T cell repertoires in COVID-19. Study as a whole: The United States, Italy and Spain were the sources of the acute and convalescent COVID-19 samples. PBMCs, B-cell-depleted T cells, or T cells were the source of the cDNA or gDNA that made up the material.

Participants' own reports of clinical history determined their cohort assignment. Only in-frame clones appear in the TCRdb table, and some are missing; sequencing was by immunoSEQ multiplex PCR. The sample has 200,000 or so clones, over 75% seen once. Germline V lookup: CDR1 WSHSY, CDR2 SAAADI. The V segment lost 0 bases and the J segment 4 bases; nucleotides outside the gene matches: 8. The CDR3 sequence is 16 residues long. This receptor was identified in a woman in her thirties or forties with acute COVID-19. This chain uses TRBV10-2 with TRBJ2-7; 8 bases are shared with TRBD2. Sequencing was performed on PBMCs or T cells enriched from blood (not recorded which). The CDR3 spells CASSESYPGGTYEQYF. The CDR3 DNA reads TGCGCCAGCAGTGAGTCGTACCCGGGGGGGACTTACGAGCAGTACTTC.